The 28 T cell receptor beta chains below all came from one sample that was sequenced in a study of blood T cell repertoires in COVID-19. Produced via immunoSEQ multiplex PCR; TCRdb's table is partial and in-frame only. The sample has 150,000 or so clones; about 86% are singletons. Sequencing was carried out using peripheral blood. The receptors originated from a woman aged 55-69 years with acute or convalescent COVID-19.

This chain links TRBV7-2 with TRBJ1-4; TRBD1 matches at 8 bases. The CDR3 sequence is 18 residues long. The V segment lost 5 bases and the J segment 0 bases; nucleotides outside the gene matches: 11. Germline CDR1 SGHTA, CDR2 FQGNSA. CDR3 region: CASSPLDRGKATNEKLFF. CDR3 nucleotides: TGTGCCAGCAGCCCCCTAGACAGGGGTAAGGCAACTAATGAAAAACTGTTTTTT.

The rearrangement uses TRBV9 and TRBJ1-2, with D unclear. Trimming took 5 bases from V and 5 from J, leaving 13 bases between them. CDR1 is SGDLS and CDR2 is YYNGEE in the germline V gene. The CDR3 is made up of 13 amino acids. The CDR3 loop is CASREDGSYGYTF. In DNA, the CDR3 is TGTGCCAGCAGGGAGGACGGCAGTTATGGCTACACCTTC.

The rearrangement uses TRBV9 and TRBJ2-1, with 9 bases identical to TRBD1. The trim removed 2 bases at V and 0 bases at J, leaving 6 bases unmatched. The CDR3 contains 17 residues. CDR1 is SGDLS, CDR2 YYNGEE, per germline. CDR3 in amino acids: CASSVGGTGSSYNEQFF. The CDR3 DNA follows: TGTGCCAGCAGCGTCGGGGGGACAGGGAGCTCCTACAATGAGCAGTTCTTC.

As DNA, the CDR3 is TGTGCCAGCAGCTCAACAACAGGGACGGCCTACGAGCAGTACTTC. This encodes CASSSTTGTAYEQYF. This chain joins TRBV7-2 and TRBJ2-7; tentatively, D is TRBD1 (6 bases). The V end lost 4 bases, the J end lost 2 bases, and 15 bases lay between the germline ends. Germline-derived CDR1 and CDR2 are SGHTA and FQGNSA. This CDR3 has 15 amino acids.

This chain links TRBV24-1 with TRBJ1-5; weak D call: TRBD1 (6 bases). The V gene's germline CDR1 is KGHDR and CDR2 SFDVKD. Trimming left V 9 bases short and J 3 bases short, with 14 bases between. This CDR3 is 14 amino acids long. Written as DNA, the CDR3 is TGTGCCACCGGGCCGGGACAAGTCAATCAGCCCCAGCATTTT. Protein: CATGPGQVNQPQHF.

The V and J genes are TRBV11-2 and TRBJ2-3; perhaps TRBD1 as D (6 bases). The germline V and J ends were trimmed by 1 base and 11 bases, with 16 bases remaining between them. Germline-derived CDR1 and CDR2 are SGHAT and FQNNGV. The CDR3 is 14 residues long. CDR3 sequence reads: CASSLALRGSLQYF. CDR3 in DNA: TGTGCCAGCAGCTTAGCGCTGAGGGGGTCCTTGCAGTATTTT.

The chain combines TRBV19 with TRBJ2-1; a possible D gene is TRBD1 (5 bases). The CDR3 runs 13 residues. The V and J ends lost 3 bases and 7 bases respectively, with 10 bases between them. Germline V gives CDR1 LNHDA, CDR2 SQIVND (reference sequence). CDR3 sequence: CASSILGANEQFF. The CDR3 nucleotides read TGTGCCAGTAGTATCCTAGGGGCGAATGAGCAGTTCTTC.

This clone occurred a few times. This chain links TRBV6-5 with TRBJ1-5; tentative D call: TRBD1 (6 bases). CDR1 is MNHEY, CDR2 SVGAGI, per germline. The CDR3 runs 15 residues. V lost 7 bases and J lost 1, with 14 bases in between. CDR3 residues: CASTRLRGSNQPQHF. In nucleotides, the CDR3 is TGTGCCAGCACCCGACTCAGGGGAAGCAATCAGCCCCAGCATTTT.

The rearrangement joins TRBV20-1 to TRBJ2-7; no reliable D call. Between the trimmed V and J ends, which lost 7 bases and 6 bases, there was a span of 10 bases. Germline CDR1 and CDR2: DFQATT and SNEGSKA (reference sequence). This CDR3 contains 10 residues. CDR3 DNA: TGCAGTGTATGGGCCGGCGAGCAGTACTTC. Amino acid sequence: CSVWAGEQYF.

This clone was seen more than once but under ten times. The chain employs TRBV5-6 and TRBJ2-1, with 8 bases aligning to TRBD1. V was clipped by 4 bases and J by 8 bases; unmatched bases: 5. The CDR3 runs to 13 residues. Per germline, CDR1 SGHDT and CDR2 YYEEEE. Written as DNA, the CDR3 is TGTGCCAGCAGCCTAGACAGGGGCTATGAGCAGTTCTTC. Translating it yields CASSLDRGYEQFF.

The V and J genes are TRBV27 and TRBJ1-2; TRBD1 aligns across 7 bases. The CDR3 covers 14 residues. The germline gives CDR1 MNHEY, CDR2 SMNVEV (reference sequence). The trim removed 4 bases at V and 4 bases at J, leaving 6 bases unmatched. Here the CDR3 reads CASSSRDRLYGYTF. CDR3 coding DNA: TGTGCCAGCAGTTCGCGGGACAGACTCTATGGCTACACCTTC.

In nucleotides, the CDR3 is TGTGCCAGCAGCACGGGACAGGGGAACTATGGCTACACCTTC. This sequence encodes CASSTGQGNYGYTF. The rearrangement links TRBV5-4 to TRBJ1-2; 10 nucleotides align to TRBD1. There are 14 residues in the CDR3. Germline-derived CDR1 and CDR2 are SGHNT and YYREEE (reference sequence). With 4 bases clipped from V and 2 bases from J, the junction kept 2 bases outside the gene matches.

In this sample, this clone turned up once. The rearrangement joins TRBV6-5 to TRBJ1-5; TRBD1 matches 9 bases. Germline-derived CDR1 and CDR2 are MNHEY and SVGAGI. V lost 4 bases and J lost 1; bases outside the gene matches: 2. The CDR3 extends over 15 amino acids. The CDR3 DNA is TGTGCCAGCAGTTGGACAGGGGAGAGCAATCAGCCCCAGCATTTT. Amino acids: CASSWTGESNQPQHF.

Remarks on this clone: Within the sample, other DNA sequences also encode this same CDR3. The V and J genes are TRBV18 and TRBJ1-1, with TRBD1 identical over 7 bases. J was trimmed by 8 bases and V by 0 bases; bases with no gene match: 3. CDR1 is KGHSH and CDR2 is LQKENI in the germline V gene. The length of the CDR3 is 13 residues. The CDR3 bases are TGTGCCAGCTCACCACCAGGGGGCACCGAAGCTTTCTTT. Its translation is CASSPPGGTEAFF.

The chain combines TRBV24-1 with TRBJ2-1; TRBD1 might be the D (5 bases). Germline V gene data show CDR1 as KGHDR and CDR2 as SFDVKD. V was shortened by 3 bases and J by 6 bases, with 11 bases between the two germline ends. The CDR3 length is 14 residues. The CDR3 DNA reads TGTGCCACCAGTGATGCTCAGGGTTTCAATGAGCAGTTCTTC. Its protein is CATSDAQGFNEQFF.

This clone has a handful of counts. V usage is TRBV2 and J usage is TRBJ2-2; TRBD1 might be the D (5 bases). Germline V gene data show CDR1 as SNHLY and CDR2 as FYNNEI. The CDR3 is 19 amino acids. V dropped 4 bases and J dropped 0 bases, with 21 bases sitting between them. The CDR3 DNA reads as TGTGCCAGCAGTGGTCGCCCCGCGGCCAGGGATCCGAACACCGGGGAGCTGTTTTTT. It is translated as CASSGRPAARDPNTGELFF.

V gene TRBV7-2 combines with J gene TRBJ2-7, with D possibly matching TRBD2 (6 bases). Germline assignment: CDR1 SGHTA and CDR2 FQGNSA. V lost 1 base and J lost 0, with 13 bases in between. There are 16 residues in the CDR3. CDR3 amino acids: CASSLEASAFSYEQYF. CDR3 in DNA: TGTGCCAGCAGCTTAGAGGCTAGCGCCTTCTCCTACGAGCAGTACTTC.

The chain employs TRBV28 and TRBJ1-1; no clear D. The germline V gene has CDR1 MDHEN and CDR2 SYDVKM. The V end was cut by 6 bases, the J end by 0 bases, with 14 bases between. There are 15 residues in the CDR3. CDR3: CASRPPYRVNTEAFF. The CDR3 DNA reads TGTGCCAGCAGACCCCCCTATAGAGTGAACACTGAAGCTTTCTTT.

This rearrangement joins TRBV28 to TRBJ1-2; 8 bases agree with TRBD1. Germline CDR1 MDHEN, CDR2 SYDVKM. CDR3 length: 13 amino acids. V was clipped by 6 bases and J by 4 bases; unmatched bases: 4. CDR3 sequence: CASSHGQGYGYTF. For the CDR3, the DNA is TGTGCCAGCAGCCATGGACAGGGCTATGGCTACACCTTC.

The chain combines TRBV10-3 with TRBJ1-6; 7 nucleotides agree with TRBD1. The CDR3 extends over 13 amino acids. With V trimmed by 9 bases and J by 9 bases, 8 bases remained unmatched. CDR1 and CDR2 (germline): ENHRY, SYGVKD. The CDR3 is CAMREGAGSPLHF. In DNA, the CDR3 is TGTGCCATGAGAGAGGGGGCCGGTTCACCCCTCCACTTT.

The CDR3 sequence: CASNPNRDKPYGYTF. The CDR3 DNA reads TGTGCCAGTAACCCTAACAGAGACAAACCTTATGGCTACACCTTC. The chain recombines TRBV19 with TRBJ1-2; D ambiguous. Trimming took 7 bases from V and 5 from J, leaving 20 bases between them. The CDR3 covers 15 residues. The germline gives CDR1 LNHDA, CDR2 SQIVND (reference sequence).

The genes are TRBV5-1 and TRBJ1-1, with 7 bases identical to TRBD1. This CDR3 spans 14 amino acids. Germline V gives CDR1 SGHRS, CDR2 YFSETQ. The ends lost 6 bases at V and 3 bases at J; junction bases unmatched: 8. The CDR3 spells CASTDPRGDTEAFF. CDR3 nucleotide sequence: TGCGCCAGCACTGACCCCAGGGGGGACACTGAAGCTTTCTTT.

V is TRBV28 and J is TRBJ2-2, with D possibly TRBD1 on 5 matching bases. Germline V gene lookup returns CDR1 MDHEN and CDR2 SYDVKM. This CDR3 comprises 16 residues. The V gene lost 6 bases and the J gene lost 2 bases, with 16 bases spanning the gap. CDR3 coding DNA: TGTGCCAGCAGCCCGCCAGGGTATCCCAACACCGGGGAGCTGTTTTTT. Translation: CASSPPGYPNTGELFF.

This clone was seen a few times. This rearrangement joins TRBV7-2 to TRBJ1-5; D is uncertain. From germline, CDR1 is SGHTA and CDR2 FQGNSA. V gave up 4 bases and J gave up 4 bases, with 8 bases separating them. The CDR3 totals 13 residues. CDR3 in amino acids: CASSSTLNQPQHF. CDR3 DNA sequence: TGTGCCAGCAGCTCTACCTTAAATCAGCCCCAGCATTTT.

This chain uses TRBV3-1 (or the pseudogene TRBV3-2) with TRBJ2-5; tentatively, D is TRBD1 (5 bases). Per germline, CDR1 LGHDT and CDR2 YNNKEL (reference sequence). The length of the CDR3 is 14 residues. V was clipped by 0 bases and J by 4 bases, with 9 bases between them. CDR3 amino acids: CASSQDWGSETQYF. The CDR3 coding sequence is TGTGCCAGCAGCCAAGATTGGGGCTCAGAGACCCAGTACTTC.

The genes are TRBV18 and TRBJ2-4, with D maybe TRBD1 (7 bases). Trimming pared 3 bases from V and 4 bases from J, leaving 10 bases between. CDR1 KGHSH and CDR2 LQKENI come from the germline V gene. The CDR3 sequence is 14 residues long. In DNA, the CDR3 is TGTGCCAGCTCACCGGAGGGGGCAAAAAACATTCAGTACTTC. Its translation is CASSPEGAKNIQYF.

This chain links TRBV6-5 with TRBJ1-5; D gene unclear. Germline-derived CDR1 and CDR2 are MNHEY and SVGAGI. This CDR3 contains 12 residues. The V and J ends lost 8 bases and 0 bases respectively, with 5 bases between them. The CDR3 DNA reads TGTGCCAGCGGAGTTAGCAATCAGCCCCAGCATTTT. Amino acid sequence: CASGVSNQPQHF.

In its sample, this clone was seen once. The V and J genes are TRBV16 and TRBJ1-1; D gene unclear. Trimming removed 4 bases at V and 1 base at J, with 16 bases between. The germline gives CDR1 KGHSY, CDR2 FQNENV. The CDR3 is made up of 16 amino acids. CDR3: CASSPPRRRKNTEAFF. CDR3 bases: TGTGCCAGCAGCCCCCCCCGTCGGCGGAAGAACACTGAAGCTTTCTTT. Full variable domain (remainder filled in from reference TRBV16 and TRBJ1-1): GEEVAQTPKHLVRGEGQKAKLYCAPIKGHSYVFWYQQVLKNEFKFLISFQNENVFDETGMPKERFSAKCLPNSPCSLEIQATKLEDSAVYFCASSPPRRRKNTEAFFGQGTRLTVV.